This record looks at one T cell receptor beta chain sequence and its context. TCRdb's table, derived via immunoSEQ multiplex PCR, lists solely in-frame clones and lacks some. The data show under 250,000 clones, 87% seen once. Cohort allocation depended upon clinical history that participants reported. Deletions cut 1 base from V and 4 bases from J, with 11 bases between. The CDR3 has 14 amino acids. CDR1 and CDR2 from the germline V gene are SGHTA and FQGNSA. The record originates from a study of blood T cell repertoires in COVID-19. Sequenced sample: PBMCs or T cells enriched from blood (not recorded which). The rearrangement links TRBV7-2 to TRBJ2-7; D remains unclear. The sequence was collected from a woman aged 30 to 39 with acute COVID-19. This CDR3 is CASSLGHEIYEQYF. The CDR3 DNA reads TGTGCCAGCAGCTTAGGCCACGAGATATACGAGCAGTACTTC.